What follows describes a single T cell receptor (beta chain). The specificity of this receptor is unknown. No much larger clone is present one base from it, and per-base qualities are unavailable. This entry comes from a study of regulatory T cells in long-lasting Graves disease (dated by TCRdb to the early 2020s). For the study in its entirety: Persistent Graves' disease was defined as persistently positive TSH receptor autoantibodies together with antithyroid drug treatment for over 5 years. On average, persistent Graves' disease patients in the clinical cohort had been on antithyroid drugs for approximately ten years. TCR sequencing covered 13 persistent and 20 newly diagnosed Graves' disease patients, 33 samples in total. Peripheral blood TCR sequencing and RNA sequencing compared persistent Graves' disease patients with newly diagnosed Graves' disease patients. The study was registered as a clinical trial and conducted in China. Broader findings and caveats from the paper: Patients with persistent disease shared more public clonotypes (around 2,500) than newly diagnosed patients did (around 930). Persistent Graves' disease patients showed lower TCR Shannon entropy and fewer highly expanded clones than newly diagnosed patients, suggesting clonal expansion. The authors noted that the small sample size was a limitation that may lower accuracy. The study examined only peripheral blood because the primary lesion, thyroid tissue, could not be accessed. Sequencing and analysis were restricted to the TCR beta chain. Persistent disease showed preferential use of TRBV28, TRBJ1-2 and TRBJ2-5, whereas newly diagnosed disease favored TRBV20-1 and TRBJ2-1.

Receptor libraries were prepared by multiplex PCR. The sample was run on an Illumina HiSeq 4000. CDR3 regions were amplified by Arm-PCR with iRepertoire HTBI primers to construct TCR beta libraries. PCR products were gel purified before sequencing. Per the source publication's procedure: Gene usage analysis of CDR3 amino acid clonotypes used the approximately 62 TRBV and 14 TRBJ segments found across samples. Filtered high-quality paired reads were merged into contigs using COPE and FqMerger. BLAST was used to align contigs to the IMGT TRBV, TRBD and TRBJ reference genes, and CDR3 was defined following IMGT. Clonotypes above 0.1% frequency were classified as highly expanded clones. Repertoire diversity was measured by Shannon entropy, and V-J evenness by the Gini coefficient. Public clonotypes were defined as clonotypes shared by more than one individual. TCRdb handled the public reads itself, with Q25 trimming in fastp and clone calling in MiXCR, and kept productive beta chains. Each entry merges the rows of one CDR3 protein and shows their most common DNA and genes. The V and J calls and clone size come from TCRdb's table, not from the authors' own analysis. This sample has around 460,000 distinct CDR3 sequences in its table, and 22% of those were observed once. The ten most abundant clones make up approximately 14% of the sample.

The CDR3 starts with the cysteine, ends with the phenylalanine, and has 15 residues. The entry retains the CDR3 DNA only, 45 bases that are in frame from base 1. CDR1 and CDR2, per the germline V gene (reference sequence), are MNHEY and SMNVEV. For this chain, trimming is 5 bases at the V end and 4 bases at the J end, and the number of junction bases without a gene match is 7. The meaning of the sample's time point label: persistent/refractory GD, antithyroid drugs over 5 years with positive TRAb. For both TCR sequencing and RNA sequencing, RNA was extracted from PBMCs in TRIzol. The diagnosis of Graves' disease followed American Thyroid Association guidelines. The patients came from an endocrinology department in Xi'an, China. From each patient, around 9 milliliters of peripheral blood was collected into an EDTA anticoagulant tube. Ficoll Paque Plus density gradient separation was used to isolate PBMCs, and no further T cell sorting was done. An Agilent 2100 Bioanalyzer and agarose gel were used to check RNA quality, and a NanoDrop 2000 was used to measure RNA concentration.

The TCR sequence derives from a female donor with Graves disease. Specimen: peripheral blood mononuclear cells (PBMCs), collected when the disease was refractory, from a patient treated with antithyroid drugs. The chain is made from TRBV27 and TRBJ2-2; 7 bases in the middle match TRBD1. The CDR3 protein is CASSIRQGRTGELFF. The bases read TGTGCCAGCAGTATCCGACAGGGCCGCACCGGGGAGCTGTTTTTT.